One sample yielded the 31 T cell receptor beta chains listed below, sequenced in a study of blood T cell repertoires in COVID-19. TCRdb keeps only in-frame clones here, not all; method: immunoSEQ multiplex PCR. Found here are about 400,000 clones, 88% of them singletons; the top ten hold around 1.9%. What was sequenced was PBMCs or T cells enriched from blood (not recorded which). The receptors here all came from a woman between 35 and 50 years old with acute COVID-19.

The table lists this clone with a few counts. The chain links TRBV7-9 to TRBJ2-7, with 9 bases matching TRBD1. The CDR3 contains 16 residues. The germline gives CDR1 SEHNR, CDR2 FQNEAQ (reference sequence). V was clipped by 5 bases and J by 0 bases; unmatched bases: 8. DNA for the CDR3: TGTGCCAGCAGCCAAAAACCGGGACAGGGCTCCTACGAGCAGTACTTC. Amino acids: CASSQKPGQGSYEQYF.

The V and J genes are TRBV3-1 (or the pseudogene TRBV3-2) and TRBJ2-5; TRBD2 matches 10 bases. Germline lookup yields CDR1 LGHDT and CDR2 YNNKEL (reference sequence). There are 15 residues in the CDR3. V lost 5 bases to trimming and J lost 13 bases; unmatched junction nucleotides: 16. This chain's CDR3 is CASSSPYRTSGSLYF. In nucleotides, the CDR3 is TGTGCCAGCAGCTCACCTTATAGGACTAGCGGTAGCTTGTACTTC.

A note on this clone: The identical CDR3 is also encoded by other nucleotide sequences in the sample. J is TRBJ1-1 and V is TRBV20-1; D may be TRBD1 (6 bases). V lost 1 base, J lost 8 bases, and 8 bases lay in between. Germline assignment: CDR1 DFQATT and CDR2 SNEGSKA (reference sequence). CDR3 length: 11 amino acids. DNA of the CDR3: TGCAGTGCTAGAGGGCAGGGGGAAGCTTTCTTT. Amino acids: CSARGQGEAFF.

The chain recombines TRBV25-1 with TRBJ1-3; D may be TRBD1 (5 bases). The V end lost 4 bases, the J end lost 4 bases, and 11 bases lay between the germline ends. The length of the CDR3 is 14 residues. The germline gives CDR1 MGHDK, CDR2 SYGVNS. CDR3 in DNA: TGTGCCAGCAGTGCGGCAGGGCCAGGAAACACCATATATTTT. Amino acid sequence: CASSAAGPGNTIYF.

This chain links TRBV4-2 with TRBJ1-5, with TRBD1 matching 9 bases. Germline V gene data show CDR1 as LGHNA and CDR2 as YNFKEQ. V lost 1 base to trimming and J lost 1 base; unmatched junction nucleotides: 14. The CDR3 runs to 20 residues. The CDR3 reads CASSQAPGTGFLGSNQPQHF. The CDR3 bases are TGTGCCAGCAGCCAAGCCCCCGGGACAGGGTTTTTGGGGAGCAATCAGCCCCAGCATTTT.

This rearrangement joins TRBV6-5 to TRBJ2-7; 9 bases map to TRBD1. V dropped 6 bases and J dropped 5; count of bases not matched to a gene: 8. Germline loops: CDR1 MNHEY, CDR2 SVGAGI. CDR3 size: 14 residues. Here the CDR3 reads CASRQRTGVDEQYF. The CDR3 nucleotides read TGTGCCAGCAGGCAGAGGACAGGGGTGGACGAGCAGTACTTC.

The count of this clone is one. The rearrangement uses TRBV19 and TRBJ1-6; D might be TRBD1 (5 bases). The CDR3 loop spans 14 amino acids. V lost 2 bases and J lost 3, with 5 bases in between. The V gene's germline CDR1 is LNHDA and CDR2 SQIVND (reference sequence). CDR3 coding DNA: TGTGCCAGTAGTATACAGGGCTATAATTCACCCCTCCACTTT. Amino acids: CASSIQGYNSPLHF. Complete variable domain (other parts from reference TRBV19 and TRBJ1-6): DGGITQSPKYLFRKEGQNVTLSCEQNLNHDAMYWYRQDPGQGLRLIYYSQIVNDFQKGDIAEGYSVSREKKESFPLTVTSAQKNPTAFYLCASSIQGYNSPLHFGNGTRLTVT.

The chain combines TRBV19 with TRBJ1-3, with 8 nucleotides matching TRBD1. The CDR3 contains 15 residues. V lost 4 bases, J lost 4 bases, and 6 bases stayed unmatched. Germline loops: CDR1 LNHDA, CDR2 SQIVND (reference sequence). CDR3 amino acids: CASSTGQGAGNTIYF. As DNA, the CDR3 is TGTGCCAGTAGTACCGGACAGGGAGCCGGAAACACCATATATTTT.

J is TRBJ2-5 and V is TRBV30; 8 positions match TRBD2. J lost 2 bases, V lost 1 base, and 6 bases had no gene match. From germline, CDR1 is GTSNPN and CDR2 SVGIG (reference sequence). The CDR3 consists of 15 residues. Here the CDR3 reads CAWSATRGGQETQYF. The DNA for the CDR3 is TGTGCCTGGAGTGCCACTCGCGGGGGGCAAGAGACCCAGTACTTC.

This sequence joins TRBV13 and TRBJ2-6; no firm D call. The CDR3 loop spans 18 amino acids. Trimming took 4 bases from V and 0 from J, leaving 16 bases between them. Looked up from germline, CDR1 is PRHDT and CDR2 is FYEKMQ (reference sequence). The CDR3 reads CASSSPSNRHSGANVLTF. The CDR3 DNA reads as TGTGCCAGCAGCTCCCCCTCTAACCGCCACTCTGGGGCCAACGTCCTGACTTTC. Full variable domain (missing parts from reference TRBV13 and TRBJ2-6): AAGVIQSPRHLIKEKRETATLKCYPIPRHDTVYWYQQGPGQDPQFLISFYEKMQSDKGSIPDRFSAQQFSDYHSELNMSSLELGDSALYFCASSSPSNRHSGANVLTFGAGSRLTVL.

The table lists this clone with a count of one. This chain uses TRBV12-3 or TRBV12-4 with TRBJ2-7; D unresolved. V lost 5 bases and J 3 bases, leaving 5 bases between the germline ends. The CDR3 has 11 residues. CDR3 coding DNA: TGTGCCAGCAGTCCAAACTACGAGCAGTACTTC. Translated, it gives CASSPNYEQYF.

V gene TRBV27 combines with J gene TRBJ1-6, with TRBD1 matching over 7 bases. The germline V gene encodes CDR1 MNHEY and CDR2 SMNVEV (reference sequence). The CDR3 is 17 residues long. With V trimmed by 6 bases and J by 7 bases, 15 bases remained unmatched. The CDR3 DNA sequence: TGTGCCAGCAGCCGTCCCCGGGACAGATTAGGAAATTCACCCCTCCACTTT. Amino acid sequence: CASSRPRDRLGNSPLHF.

The rearrangement links TRBV12-3 or TRBV12-4 to TRBJ1-2, with D uncertain. The V and J ends lost 1 base and 4 bases respectively, with 7 bases between them. This CDR3 contains 13 residues. The CDR3 loop is CASSLGLGYGYTF. The CDR3 DNA sequence: TGTGCCAGCAGTTTAGGACTGGGCTATGGCTACACCTTC.

In this sample, this clone turned up once. CDR3 sequence reads: CASSLEFGGQVIHEQYF. CDR3 sequence (DNA): TGTGCCAGCAGCTTAGAATTTGGGGGACAGGTTATCCACGAGCAGTACTTC. J is TRBJ2-7 and V is TRBV7-2; the match to TRBD1 covers 8 bases. The junction had 13 bases not matched to a gene; V was cut back by 1 base and J by 5 bases. Germline CDR1 reads SGHTA; CDR2 reads FQGNSA. The CDR3 totals 17 residues.

The chain combines TRBV18 with TRBJ1-1, with TRBD1 matching 8 bases. Germline values: CDR1 KGHSH, CDR2 LQKENI. CDR3 length: 14 residues. V trimming: 5 bases; J trimming: 5 bases; junction bases outside the gene matches: 7. CDR3 sequence: CASSEFTGGTEAFF. CDR3 nucleotide sequence: TGTGCCAGCTCAGAGTTTACAGGGGGGACTGAAGCTTTCTTT.

The CDR3 is CASSYLGVDTEAFF. DNA for the CDR3: TGTGCCAGCAGTTACTTAGGGGTTGACACTGAAGCTTTCTTT. This chain links TRBV6-5 with TRBJ1-1; D might be TRBD1 (5 bases). CDR1 MNHEY and CDR2 SVGAGI come from the germline V gene. The V end lost 1 base, the J end lost 3 bases, and 9 bases lay between the germline ends. The CDR3 has 14 residues.

V gene TRBV24-1 combines with J gene TRBJ2-3; 7 positions match TRBD1. Germline assignment: CDR1 KGHDR and CDR2 SFDVKD. The CDR3 is 13 amino acids. Trimming removed 10 bases from V and 0 bases from J; junction bases left unmatched: 3. CDR3 nucleotide sequence: TGTGCCACTCGGGACAGTAGCACAGATACGCAGTATTTT. Its translation is CATRDSSTDTQYF.

This chain uses TRBV6-5 with TRBJ1-2; 12 bases align to TRBD1. The length of the CDR3 is 14 residues. CDR1 MNHEY and CDR2 SVGAGI come from the germline V gene. The trim removed 10 bases at V and 6 bases at J, leaving 9 bases unmatched. The CDR3 DNA reads TGTGCCATAAGCCCGGGACAGGGGGCCCATGGCTACACCTTC. Protein sequence: CAISPGQGAHGYTF.

The J gene is TRBJ2-2, the V gene TRBV18, with D unclear. Germline V gene lookup returns CDR1 KGHSH and CDR2 LQKENI. Trimming left V 8 bases short and J 7 bases short, with 14 bases between. CDR3 length: 13 residues. The CDR3 here is CASGLSGVGELFF. The CDR3 DNA sequence: TGTGCCAGCGGCCTTTCTGGTGTCGGGGAGCTGTTTTTT. Supplemented by reference TRBV18 and TRBJ2-2, the full variable domain reads NAGVMQNPRHLVRRRGQEARLRCSPMKGHSHVYWYRQLPEEGLKFMVYLQKENIIDESGMPKERFSAEFPKEGPSILRIQQVVRGDSAAYFCASGLSGVGELFFGEGSRLTVL.

The chain couples TRBV5-1 to TRBJ2-7; tentatively, D is TRBD2 (5 bases). Per the germline V gene, CDR1 is SGHRS and CDR2 is YFSETQ. V shed 3 bases and J shed 11 bases, with 24 bases lying between them. The CDR3 extends over 15 amino acids. CDR3 residues: CASSSGQDSSRVEYF. CDR3 bases: TGCGCCAGCAGCTCCGGCCAGGACTCCTCCCGCGTAGAGTACTTC.

The rearrangement links TRBV29-1 to TRBJ2-2, with 15 bases fitting TRBD2. This CDR3 comprises 15 residues. J lost 6 bases, V lost 6 bases, and 5 bases had no gene match. CDR1 is SQVTM and CDR2 is ANQGSEA in the germline V gene. This CDR3 is CSVQRTSGGAGELFF. The CDR3 DNA reads TGCAGCGTCCAAAGGACTAGCGGGGGGGCCGGGGAGCTGTTTTTT.

The rearrangement links TRBV6-5 to TRBJ1-2, with TRBD1 matching 8 bases. The CDR3 loop spans 12 amino acids. Germline V gives CDR1 MNHEY, CDR2 SVGAGI. The V segment lost 7 bases and the J segment 7 bases; nucleotides outside the gene matches: 5. CDR3 bases: TGTGCCAGCAACCAGGGGGCTCGTGGCTACACCTTC. Translation: CASNQGARGYTF.

The chain employs TRBV7-8 and TRBJ2-1, with 7 bases lining up with TRBD2. After removal of 5 bases from V and 4 bases from J, the junction contained 8 bases not matched to a gene. Germline V gene data show CDR1 as SGHVS and CDR2 as FQNEAQ. CDR3 length equals 15 residues. CDR3 in DNA: TGTGCCAGCAGCCTAACGGTGGGACTATACAATGAGCAGTTCTTC. This translates into CASSLTVGLYNEQFF.

The chain employs TRBV19 and TRBJ2-1, with 7 bases fitting TRBD1. CDR1 and CDR2 (germline): LNHDA, SQIVND (reference sequence). The trim removed 4 bases at V and 0 bases at J, leaving 6 bases unmatched. The CDR3 sequence is 16 residues long. CDR3 in DNA: TGTGCCAGTAGTAAGCCCCGGGACAGCTCCTACAATGAGCAGTTCTTC. Translating gives CASSKPRDSSYNEQFF.

The CDR3 loop is CASSLYQGHPSNEKLFF. CDR3 sequence (DNA): TGTGCCAGCAGCTTGTATCAGGGACATCCATCTAATGAAAAACTGTTTTTT. The rearrangement joins TRBV5-6 to TRBJ1-4; tentative D call: TRBD1 (6 bases). The CDR3 covers 17 residues. Trimming stripped 1 base from V and 3 bases from J, with 16 bases between. Germline CDR1 reads SGHDT; CDR2 reads YYEEEE.

The CDR3: CASSFRQGRTNEKLFF. The CDR3 nucleotides are TGTGCCAGCAGCTTCAGACAGGGCCGAACTAATGAAAAACTGTTTTTT. The rearrangement joins TRBV7-6 to TRBJ1-4, with 7 nucleotides matching TRBD1. Germline CDR1 reads SGHVS; CDR2 reads FNYEAQ. After removal of 3 bases from V and 1 base from J, the junction contained 5 bases not matched to a gene. CDR3 length equals 16 residues.

The chain couples TRBV15 to TRBJ1-2; TRBD1 matches 8 bases. From germline, CDR1 is LNHNV and CDR2 YYDKDF (reference sequence). V was pared by 5 bases and J by 3 bases, with 8 bases of the junction left unmatched. This CDR3 is 15 amino acids long. The CDR3 loop reads CATSGRTGRDYGYTF. The CDR3 DNA reads TGTGCCACCAGCGGACGGACAGGGCGAGACTATGGCTACACCTTC.

The gene calls are TRBV6-5 and TRBJ1-4; TRBD1 matches 7 bases. Germline CDR1 reads MNHEY; CDR2 reads SVGAGI. The CDR3 is made up of 12 amino acids. Trimming cost V 8 bases and J 10 bases; bases outside gene matches: 7. This CDR3 is CASRQGEGKLFF. The CDR3 bases are TGTGCCAGCCGACAGGGCGAAGGAAAACTGTTTTTT.

The V and J genes are TRBV7-2 and TRBJ1-2, with TRBD1 matching 7 bases. The CDR3 sequence is 13 residues long. Germline values: CDR1 SGHTA, CDR2 FQGNSA. J was trimmed by 4 bases and V by 6 bases; bases with no gene match: 5. DNA of the CDR3: TGTGCCAGCAGGCGCACAGGGGTCTATGGCTACACCTTC. It is translated as CASRRTGVYGYTF.

The chain has TRBV2 and TRBJ2-5; D possibly corresponds to TRBD1 (7 bases). Trimming removed 7 bases at V and 2 bases at J, with 20 bases between. Germline V gene lookup returns CDR1 SNHLY and CDR2 FYNNEI. The CDR3 length is 16 residues. CDR3 DNA: TGTGCCAGCACCCCGGACAGGAGGGGCCTACAAGAGACCCAGTACTTC. This sequence encodes CASTPDRRGLQETQYF.

The V and J genes are TRBV30 and TRBJ2-3, with 10 bases that match TRBD2. The V gene's germline CDR1 is GTSNPN and CDR2 SVGIG (reference sequence). This CDR3 comprises 15 residues. The trim removed 1 base at V and 2 bases at J, leaving 3 bases unmatched. The DNA for the CDR3 is TGTGCCTGGAGTGAAGCGGGGGGGCCCACAGATACGCAGTATTTT. Residues: CAWSEAGGPTDTQYF.